A selection of T cell receptor beta chains follows, all from one sample in a study of cytomegalovirus exposure and HLA in healthy donors. Here immunoSEQ multiplex PCR was the method, and the copy in TCRdb shows in-frame clones only, minus some. The repertoire holds around 190,000 clones, with around 75% as singletons. The sequenced material came from PBMCs. Every receptor here comes from a woman between 50 and 59 years old in good health and CMV-seronegative. The conserved cysteine and the conserved F or W are not part of the CDR3 here. The D gene is left open where the match is weak. Clone size is stated in some rows and not others, as once, few, many or a class when expanded.

size,length,V,J,D,CDR3
-,14,TRBV4-3,TRBJ1-4,-,ASSQDSRGSGEKLF
few,13,TRBV4-3,TRBJ2-1,-,ASSQDSSSYNEQF
-,13,TRBV7-9,TRBJ2-1,TRBD1,ASSLVQGARNEQF
few,15,TRBV5-1,TRBJ2-3,-,ASSGGLYPVSTDTQY
-,14,TRBV6-6,TRBJ1-5,TRBD1,ASISYRGQGNQPQH
-,11,TRBV7-2,TRBJ1-2,-,ASSLQGPYGYT
-,12,TRBV5-4,-,TRBD2,ASSIGGGVYEQY
-,12,TRBV9,TRBJ1-4,TRBD1,ASSVTGGGEKLF
-,15,TRBV7-8,TRBJ2-2,TRBD1,ASSLITGTVNTGELF
few,12,TRBV5-1,TRBJ1-1,TRBD1,ASSLGTGNTEAF
-,12,TRBV28,TRBJ2-1,TRBD2,ASRRAGGMNEQF
-,13,TRBV5-1,TRBJ2-3,TRBD2,ASSLGTSRTDTQY
-,14,TRBV18,TRBJ1-1,-,ASSPPVTGPNTEAF
-,15,TRBV4-1,TRBJ2-5,TRBD2,ASSQGPSGGGQETQY
once,12,TRBV18,TRBJ1-1,TRBD1,ASSPSPGGTEAF
-,11,TRBV7-6,TRBJ1-2,-,ASSLGEFYGYT
-,12,TRBV9,TRBJ2-1,-,ASSVATRSSEQF
-,12,TRBV7-3,TRBJ1-1,-,ASSLSPGQTEAF
-,12,TRBV6-5,TRBJ2-1,TRBD2,ASSPWTSGIEQF
-,13,TRBV27,TRBJ2-3,-,ASSSYQDTTDTQY
-,13,TRBV10-2,TRBJ1-2,TRBD1,ASTGQGAANYGYT
-,10,TRBV25-1,TRBJ1-2,-,ASSDQGAGYT
-,15,TRBV7-6,TRBJ2-7,TRBD1,ASSPPAGTGIVYEQY
-,12,TRBV13,TRBJ1-2,-,ASSFGRVQGGYT
once,11,TRBV10-3,TRBJ2-1,TRBD2,ATTPTSGNEQF
-,11,TRBV28,TRBJ2-1,TRBD1,ASSRGLYNEQF
-,13,TRBV5-6,TRBJ2-7,TRBD2,ASSLISGFSYEQY
-,12,TRBV18,TRBJ2-4,TRBD1,ASSPSEGADIQY
-,13,TRBV14,TRBJ1-2,-,ASSPQLRGDYGYT
-,10,TRBV7-9,TRBJ2-7,-,SSTGATYEQY
-,16,TRBV15,TRBJ1-6,TRBD1,ATSRDKLDRFPYSPLH
-,14,TRBV2,TRBJ1-3,-,ASSGRQSRSGNTIY
-,13,TRBV4-3,TRBJ1-3,-,ASSQGGHSGNTIY
-,13,TRBV28,TRBJ2-1,-,ASSLGGSAYNEQF
-,14,TRBV2,TRBJ1-3,-,ASSGGWLGSENTIY
-,14,TRBV21-1,TRBJ1-2,-,ASSKVGTGRSKAGT
-,15,TRBV5-1,TRBJ1-4,-,ASSKGGAPVDNEKLF
-,12,TRBV4-1,TRBJ2-7,-,ASSLIGDLREQY
few,13,TRBV6-5,TRBJ1-5,TRBD1,ASSYTRGPNQPQH